A single sample is the source of the 5 T cell receptor beta chains below, sequenced in a study of T-cell reconstitution after alpha-beta-depleted transplantation in children. The library targeted TCRbeta and was prepared with unique molecular identifiers. Each CDR3 protein gets one entry after TCRdb re-called the PCR reads with MiXCR. The sample lists about 870,000 distinct CDR3 sequences, about 16% occurring once. The specimen was PBMCs, mostly from graft donor cells, collected 360 days after TCRalphabeta/CD19-depleted stem cell transplant. The receptors stem from a male patient aged 5 to 17 who had a stem cell transplant for acute lymphoblastic leukemia, so the T cells may come from the graft donor.

The J gene is TRBJ2-7, the V gene TRBV4-1; 10 bases match TRBD2. Unmatched junction bases numbered 6, after V lost 1 base and J lost 0 bases. This CDR3 has 17 residues. Germline V gene lookup returns CDR1 MGHRA and CDR2 YSYEKL. The CDR3 spells CASSQVAGGLSSYEQYF. The DNA for the CDR3 is TGCGCCAGCAGCCAAGTAGCGGGAGGCCTGAGCTCCTACGAGCAGTACTTC.

The chain carries TRBV20-1 and TRBJ2-2, with 8 bases fitting TRBD2. Germline V gives CDR1 DFQATT, CDR2 SNEGSKA (reference sequence). The CDR3 totals 19 residues. J was trimmed by 0 bases and V by 0 bases; bases with no gene match: 12. The CDR3 nucleotides read TGCAGTGCTAGAGAGCCTTTCTTTAGCGGGGTGGCGAACACCGGGGAGCTGTTTTTT. Protein: CSAREPFFSGVANTGELFF.

In this sample, this clonotype turned up a few times. This sequence joins TRBV27 and TRBJ2-5; 13 bases are shared with TRBD2. The length of the CDR3 is 17 residues. V shed 4 bases and J 1 base; nucleotides not matched to a gene: 6. Germline assignment: CDR1 MNHEY and CDR2 SMNVEV (reference sequence). The CDR3 is CASSSLGLAGVQETQYF. Written as DNA, the CDR3 is TGTGCCAGCAGTTCCCTCGGACTAGCGGGAGTCCAAGAGACCCAGTACTTC.

V and J are TRBV12-3 or TRBV12-4 and TRBJ2-7, with 9 bases aligning to TRBD1. This CDR3 contains 15 residues. V was pared by 3 bases and J by 4 bases, with 7 bases of the junction left unmatched. Written as DNA, the CDR3 is TGTGCCAGCAGTTTTGTGGGGACAGGGAGATACGAGCAGTACTTC. Translated: CASSFVGTGRYEQYF.

The chain links TRBV5-1 to TRBJ2-2; unclear D gene. The CDR3 runs 12 residues. Germline V lookup: CDR1 SGHRS, CDR2 YFSETQ. With 10 bases removed from V and 6 bases from J, the gap between germline ends came to 13 bases. CDR3 in DNA: TGCGCCTCCTTAACGGCACCCGGGGAGCTGTTTTTT. As protein: CASLTAPGELFF.